This entry lists 19 T cell receptor beta chains sequenced from one sample in a study of T cells after yellow fever vaccination. A single record per CDR3 protein comes from TCRdb applying MiXCR to the 5' RACE reads. The data show roughly 85,000 distinct CDR3 sequences, with 10% to 15% seen just once and roughly 24% held by the top ten. The input for sequencing was CD8+ T cells not binding an NS4B(214-222) dextramer, sorted from PBMCs, taken roughly 20 days after the first yellow fever vaccination. The source is a man between 18 and 29 years old who received the YFV17D yellow fever vaccine.

The V and J genes are TRBV12-3 or TRBV12-4 and TRBJ2-7; TRBD1 agrees at 10 bases. CDR3 length equals 16 residues. V lost 3 bases and J lost 6; bases outside the gene matches: 11. CDR3 nucleotide sequence: TGTGCCAGCAGTTTTAACGCGGGACAGGGGAGGCCCGAGCAGTACTTC. Residues: CASSFNAGQGRPEQYF.

This chain links TRBV9 with TRBJ2-5; TRBD2 aligns across 11 bases. After removal of 3 bases from V and 6 bases from J, the junction contained 10 bases not matched to a gene. Germline V gene lookup returns CDR1 SGDLS and CDR2 YYNGEE. The CDR3 is made up of 16 amino acids. This chain's CDR3 is CASSEGVSGGGKTQYF. The CDR3 nucleotides are TGTGCCAGCAGCGAAGGGGTTAGCGGGGGGGGGAAGACCCAGTACTTC. Variable domain in full (rest from reference TRBV9 and TRBJ2-5): DSGVTQTPKHLITATGQRVTLRCSPRSGDLSVYWYQQSLDQGLQFLIQYYNGEERAKGNILERFSAQQFPDLHSELNLSSLELGDSALYFCASSEGVSGGGKTQYFGPGTRLLVL.

This clonotype was counted only a few times. This chain links TRBV7-2 with TRBJ2-2; 9 bases align to TRBD2. The V gene's germline CDR1 is SGHTA and CDR2 FQGNSA. The J segment lost 6 bases and the V segment lost 3 bases, leaving 8 bases of the junction unmatched. The CDR3 is made up of 16 amino acids. The CDR3 DNA follows: TGTGCCAGCAGCTTTCTAGCGGGGTACCTCCCCGGGGAGCTGTTTTTT. It is translated as CASSFLAGYLPGELFF.

This sequence joins TRBV20-1 and TRBJ2-2; possibly TRBD1 for D (5 bases). The CDR3 runs to 15 residues. Trimming stripped 0 bases from V and 4 bases from J, with 12 bases between. Germline loops: CDR1 DFQATT, CDR2 SNEGSKA (reference sequence). For the CDR3, the DNA is TGCAGTGCTAGAGATTGGGCAGGGATCACCGGGGAGCTGTTTTTT. This codes for CSARDWAGITGELFF.

In this sample, this clonotype turned up a few times. The J gene is TRBJ2-1, the V gene TRBV11-2, with 9 bases aligning to TRBD1. Trimming at V came to 4 bases and at J to 7 bases, leaving 14 bases not matched to a gene. The germline gives CDR1 SGHAT, CDR2 FQNNGV. There are 17 residues in the CDR3. The chain's CDR3 is CASSSRLGDRVMNEQFF. The CDR3, as DNA: TGTGCCAGCAGCTCGAGGCTAGGGGACAGGGTAATGAATGAGCAGTTCTTC.

This clonotype occurred a few times. This chain connects TRBV24-1 to TRBJ2-1; no clear D. Germline V gene data show CDR1 as KGHDR and CDR2 as SFDVKD. CDR3 length: 15 amino acids. Trimming took 2 bases from V and 3 from J, leaving 10 bases between them. The CDR3 region is CATSDSAAFYNEQFF. CDR3 DNA: TGTGCCACCAGTGATTCAGCCGCCTTCTACAATGAGCAGTTCTTC.

This clonotype has just a few counts. The gene calls are TRBV12-3 or TRBV12-4 and TRBJ2-3; no firm D call. V was pared by 7 bases and J by 2 bases, with 7 bases between. There are 12 residues in the CDR3. CDR3 amino acids: CASTANTDTQYF. The CDR3 DNA follows: TGTGCCAGCACGGCGAACACAGATACGCAGTATTTT.

V gene TRBV25-1 combines with J gene TRBJ2-5, with D perhaps TRBD2 (5 bases). This CDR3 is 14 amino acids long. The V gene lost 1 base and the J gene lost 3 bases, with 9 bases spanning the gap. Germline V gene lookup returns CDR1 MGHDK and CDR2 SYGVNS. The CDR3 sequence: CASSEWSSEETQYF. The CDR3 region has the DNA TGTGCCAGCAGTGAATGGAGTAGCGAAGAGACCCAGTACTTC.

This chain joins TRBV5-6 and TRBJ2-6; D not certain. This CDR3 comprises 16 residues. V was cut by 0 bases and J by 2 bases, with 9 bases left in between. Germline CDR1 reads SGHDT; CDR2 reads YYEEEE. CDR3 in amino acids: CASSLDLPTGANVLTF. The CDR3 DNA is TGTGCCAGCAGCTTGGACCTGCCCACTGGGGCCAACGTCCTGACTTTC. Together with reference TRBV5-6 and TRBJ2-6, the CDR3 gives the full variable domain: DAGVTQSPTHLIKTRGQQVTLRCSPKSGHDTVSWYQQALGQGPQFIFQYYEEEERQRGNFPDRFSGHQFPNYSSELNVNALLLGDSALYLCASSLDLPTGANVLTFGAGSRLTVL.

This clonotype appeared a few times. The V call is TRBV12-5, the J call TRBJ2-1, with D perhaps being TRBD1 or TRBD2 (5 bases each). This CDR3 region has 19 residues. CDR1 and CDR2 (germline): LGHNT, FRNRAP. Trimming removed 0 bases at V and 0 bases at J, with 18 bases between. The CDR3 DNA is TGTGCTAGTGGTTTGGTCCTCACCGGGACCTTAAGCTCCTACAATGAGCAGTTCTTC. Its translation: CASGLVLTGTLSSYNEQFF.

This clonotype turned up a few times. This sequence joins TRBV29-1 and TRBJ1-2; a possible D gene is TRBD1 (5 bases). Trimming took 3 bases from V and 2 from J, leaving 10 bases between them. The germline gives CDR1 SQVTM, CDR2 ANQGSEA. The CDR3 runs to 13 residues. This CDR3 reads CSVEQGGNYGYTF. CDR3 nucleotide sequence: TGCAGCGTTGAGCAGGGAGGGAACTATGGCTACACCTTC.

This clonotype showed up just a few times. The rearrangement uses TRBV12-3 or TRBV12-4 and TRBJ1-2; D unclear. This CDR3 region has 13 residues. V shed 3 bases and J shed 2 bases, with 7 bases lying between them. Here the CDR3 DNA reads TGTGCCAGCAGTTTCGCCGGGAACTATGGCTACACCTTC. Translating it yields CASSFAGNYGYTF.

The rearrangement joins TRBV6-5 to TRBJ1-2; TRBD1 is a possible D gene (6 bases). The CDR3 length is 13 residues. Per the germline V gene, CDR1 is MNHEY and CDR2 is SVGAGI. Trimming removed 5 bases from V and 7 bases from J, with 14 bases in between. In DNA form, the CDR3 reads TGTGCCAGCAGTCCCGGACAGACCTCTGGCTACACCTTC. Translated: CASSPGQTSGYTF.

This sequence joins TRBV12-3 or TRBV12-4 and TRBJ1-1, with no clear D. The CDR3 is 17 residues long. The ends were cut back, 4 bases at V and 4 bases at J, with 22 bases in the middle. The CDR3 DNA follows: TGTGCCAGCAGTTCCCCGTATCTTAGTGTAGGGAGCACTGAAGCTTTCTTT. Amino acids: CASSSPYLSVGSTEAFF.

There are a few counts of this clonotype. V and J are TRBV4-1 and TRBJ1-1; D unclear. V gave up 4 bases and J gave up 0 bases, with 6 bases separating them. This CDR3 region has 13 residues. Germline CDR1 MGHRA, CDR2 YSYEKL. The CDR3 DNA reads as TGCGCCAGCAGCCCGACGGTGAACACTGAAGCTTTCTTT. It translates to CASSPTVNTEAFF.

This clonotype was seen more than once but under ten times. This rearrangement joins TRBV18 to TRBJ1-2; a weak D match, TRBD1 (5 bases). V lost 0 bases to trimming and J lost 8 bases, with 10 bases between them. CDR1 KGHSH and CDR2 LQKENI come from the germline V gene. There are 13 residues in the CDR3. The DNA for the CDR3 is TGTGCCAGCTCACCACCGGGGGGGTTCGGCTACACCTTC. As protein: CASSPPGGFGYTF.

The chain couples TRBV19 to TRBJ2-1, with unresolved D. Germline V gene sequence: CDR1 LNHDA, CDR2 SQIVND (reference sequence). CDR3 length: 14 residues. The germline V and J ends were trimmed by 3 bases and 8 bases, with 14 bases remaining between them. CDR3 coding DNA: TGTGCCAGTAGTATCGGCAGGTACAGCGATGAGCAGTTCTTC. Translating gives CASSIGRYSDEQFF. The full variable domain, with the rest looked up from reference TRBV19 and TRBJ2-1, is DGGITQSPKYLFRKEGQNVTLSCEQNLNHDAMYWYRQDPGQGLRLIYYSQIVNDFQKGDIAEGYSVSREKKESFPLTVTSAQKNPTAFYLCASSIGRYSDEQFFGPGTRLTVL.

The rearrangement links TRBV19 to TRBJ2-3, with 8 positions matching TRBD1. Germline CDR1 and CDR2: LNHDA and SQIVND (reference sequence). This CDR3 has 17 residues. Trimming took 3 bases from V and 1 from J; bases not matched to a gene: 9. The CDR3 loop reads CASSIASGGSGTDTQYF. CDR3 nucleotide sequence: TGTGCCAGTAGTATTGCTTCAGGGGGCTCGGGCACAGATACGCAGTATTTT.

The CDR3 here is CASSFGTSRRDTQYF. In DNA, the CDR3 is TGTGCCAGCAGTTTCGGAACTAGTCGAAGGGATACGCAGTATTTT. The chain carries TRBV28 and TRBJ2-3, with D maybe TRBD2 (5 bases). The ends were cut back, 3 bases at V and 6 bases at J, with 16 bases in the middle. The CDR3 length is 15 residues. CDR1 and CDR2 (germline): MDHEN, SYDVKM. Full variable domain (missing parts from reference TRBV28 and TRBJ2-3): DVKVTQSSRYLVKRTGEKVFLECVQDMDHENMFWYRQDPGLGLRLIYFSYDVKMKEKGDIPEGYSVSREKKERFSLILESASTNQTSMYLCASSFGTSRRDTQYFGPGTRLTVL.